This TCR beta chain appears in the sequencing data of a study of T-cell memory formation after mild COVID-19. The CDR3 extends over 13 amino acids. CDR1 is KGHSH, CDR2 LQKENI, per germline. Trimming shortened V by 3 bases and J by 7 bases, and 13 bases separated the two germline ends. For this clonotype: Its specificity is not known.

The study's findings and limits: Nothing showed for sure that second-wave clones peaking on day 37 were SARS-CoV-2 specific. Several responding clones turned up in pre-infection memory, indicating that cross-reactive memory may have taken part.

It was 5'RACE with constant-segment primers that produced the TCR alpha and TCR beta cDNA libraries, which carried sample barcodes and UMIs. TCRdb reanalysed the 5' RACE reads using MiXCR and keeps one entry per CDR3 protein. The sample consists of approximately 51,000 distinct CDR3 sequences, 9.3% of them appearing once. The chain uses TRBV18 and TRBJ2-7, with D possibly being TRBD2 (7 bases). The clonotype was recovered from an adult woman who had mild COVID-19 (a few samples of this study predate the infection). Cell type and time point are not known. Sequences were obtained from PBMCs or a T cell subset sorted from them (not recorded which). The CDR3 nucleotides read TGTGCCAGCTCACCGGGGGGGCTTCGGGAGCAGTACTTC. As protein: CASSPGGLREQYF. Using reference TRBV18 and TRBJ2-7 for the parts outside the CDR3, the full variable domain is NAGVMQNPRHLVRRRGQEARLRCSPMKGHSHVYWYRQLPEEGLKFMVYLQKENIIDESGMPKERFSAEFPKEGPSILRIQQVVRGDSAAYFCASSPGGLREQYFGPGTRLTVT.